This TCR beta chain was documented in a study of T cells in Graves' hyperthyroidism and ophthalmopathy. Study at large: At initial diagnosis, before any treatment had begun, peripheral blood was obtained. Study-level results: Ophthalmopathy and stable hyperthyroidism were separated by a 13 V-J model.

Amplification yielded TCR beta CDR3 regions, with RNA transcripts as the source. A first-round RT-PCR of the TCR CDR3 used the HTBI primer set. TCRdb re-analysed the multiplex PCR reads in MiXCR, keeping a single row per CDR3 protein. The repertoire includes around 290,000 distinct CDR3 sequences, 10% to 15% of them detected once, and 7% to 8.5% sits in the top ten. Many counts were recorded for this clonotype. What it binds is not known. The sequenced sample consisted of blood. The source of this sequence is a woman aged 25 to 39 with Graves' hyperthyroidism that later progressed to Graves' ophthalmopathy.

CDR3 DNA: TGTGCCAGCAGTCAACCCGGGACAGGGTCCTACAATGAGCAGTTCTTC. Protein: CASSQPGTGSYNEQFF. The chain has TRBV12-3 or TRBV12-4 and TRBJ2-1; TRBD1 matches at 9 bases. Trimming cost V 5 bases and J 1 base; bases outside gene matches: 6. The CDR3 runs 16 residues.